The clone carrying this TCR beta chain was found many times. The target antigen is unknown. This entry belongs to a study of T cells in Graves' hyperthyroidism and ophthalmopathy. Patients showing uncontrolled infection, other autoimmune disease, pregnancy or lactation were ineligible. TCR beta CDR3 region amplification was performed from RNA transcripts. First-round RT-PCR targeting the TCR CDR3 was performed with the HTBI primer set. One entry per CDR3 protein, called by TCRdb with MiXCR from the multiplex PCR reads. The sample records about 420,000 distinct CDR3 sequences, around 15% being singletons. Regarding the study as a whole: Ophthalmopathy got predicted by the model a median 6.5 months before its onset.

CDR3 length: 15 residues. Deletions cut 6 bases from V and 7 bases from J, with 21 bases between. Germline V CDR1 and CDR2: LGHDT, YNNKEL (reference sequence). The sample consisted of blood. The source is a young woman with Graves' hyperthyroidism. V is TRBV3-1 and J is TRBJ1-2; D call uncertain. The CDR3 is CASSETHGRPGGYTF. In DNA, the CDR3 is TGTGCCAGCAGTGAAACCCACGGCCGTCCGGGTGGCTACACCTTC.